The following is a T cell receptor beta chain sequence with its context. What it binds is unknown. These data come from a study of cytomegalovirus exposure and HLA in healthy donors. Study overall: Clustering assigned about 76% of the roughly 370 genotyped donors to the Caucasian-associated ancestry cluster.

Trimming removed 6 bases from V and 2 bases from J; junction bases left unmatched: 12. From germline, CDR1 is KGHSH and CDR2 LQKENI. The CDR3 totals 17 residues. The PCR had 60 Vbeta and 13 Jbeta primers. The repertoire was sequenced with immunoSEQ multiplex PCR; TCRdb's copy has only in-frame clones and lacks some. The sample lists some 110,000 clones; about four fifths were seen once. Study-level results: Rare TCR sequences predominated, though certain public TCRs were found in many donors.

Sequenced input: PBMCs. The V and J genes are TRBV18 and TRBJ2-3; 9 bases line up with TRBD2. This clonotype originated in a man in his thirties or forties in good health and CMV-seropositive. The CDR3 loop reads CASSPFPGGGATDTQYF. CDR3 DNA: TGTGCCAGCTCGCCTTTCCCCGGCGGGGGGGCCACAGATACGCAGTATTTT. The full variable domain, its missing parts supplied by reference TRBV18 and TRBJ2-3, is NAGVMQNPRHLVRRRGQEARLRCSPMKGHSHVYWYRQLPEEGLKFMVYLQKENIIDESGMPKERFSAEFPKEGPSILRIQQVVRGDSAAYFCASSPFPGGGATDTQYFGPGTRLTVL.